This is a list of T cell receptor beta chains from one sample in a study of shared clonotypes between healthy human individuals. Generated by immunoSEQ multiplex PCR, the TCRdb table keeps only in-frame clones and is missing some. The table records about 2.3 million clones, 85% to 95% of them present only once. Source material: naive CD4+ T cells from PBMCs. The source is a man aged 18 to 35 in good health. Some clones in this sample may be carry-over from other donors' samples. Each CDR3 is given with its conserved first and last residue. D genes are given only for firm matches. Clone sizes are given selectively: once, few, many, or a class where the clone is expanded.

d_call,v_call,j_call,clone_size,cdr3_aa,cdr3_nt
TRBD1,TRBV5-1,TRBJ2-5,-,CASSGQGETQYF,TGCGCCAGCTCAGGACAGGGGGAGACCCAGTACTTC
TRBD2,TRBV25-1,TRBJ2-1,-,CASSSLVGLAGSYNEQFF,TGTGCCAGCAGCTCCTTAGTGGGGCTAGCGGGTTCCTACAATGAGCAGTTCTTC
-,TRBV29-1,TRBJ1-1,once,CSVEVRALNTEAFF,TGCAGCGTTGAAGTTCGGGCCCTGAACACTGAAGCTTTCTTT
TRBD2,TRBV7-2,TRBJ2-1,-,CASSLLSPSGRPEQFF,TGTGCCAGCAGCTTACTTTCCCCTAGCGGGAGGCCGGAGCAGTTCTTC
-,TRBV15,TRBJ1-1,-,CATSRDLGRWNTEAFF,TGTGCCACCAGCAGAGATTTGGGCAGGTGGAACACTGAAGCTTTCTTT
TRBD2,TRBV2,TRBJ2-3,-,CASSTSGASTDTQYF,TGTGCCAGCTCGACTAGCGGGGCTAGCACAGATACGCAGTATTTT
TRBD1,TRBV7-9,TRBJ2-1,-,CASSPRSGTGFWGEQFF,TGTGCCAGCAGCCCGCGTTCCGGGACAGGGTTTTGGGGTGAGCAGTTCTTC
TRBD2,TRBV5-1,TRBJ2-1,-,CASSLGVGLAGLNEQFF,TGCGCCAGCAGCTTGGGGGTCGGACTAGCGGGATTGAATGAGCAGTTCTTC
TRBD2,TRBV4-2,TRBJ2-3,-,CASSQGTPGLAADTQYF,TGTGCCAGCAGCCAAGGGACCCCGGGACTAGCAGCGGATACGCAGTATTTT
-,TRBV28,TRBJ2-5,-,CASSLQETQYF,TGTGCCAGCAGTTTACAAGAGACCCAGTACTTC
-,TRBV6-5,TRBJ2-1,-,CASSRGLVTRNEQFF,TGTGCCAGCAGCAGAGGACTGGTTACAAGAAATGAGCAGTTCTTC
TRBD2,TRBV6-4,TRBJ2-7,-,CAREPPAGSIGSYEQYF,TGTGCCAGAGAGCCCCCAGCGGGGAGCATTGGTTCCTACGAGCAGTACTTC
-,TRBV2,TRBJ1-2,-,CASSAQRLNYGYTF,TGTGCCAGCAGTGCCCAGCGTCTTAACTATGGCTACACCTTC
TRBD2,TRBV2,TRBJ2-7,-,CASSGPSGSHEQYF,TGTGCCAGCAGTGGGCCTAGCGGGAGCCACGAGCAGTACTTC
TRBD2,TRBV10-3,TRBJ2-1,-,CATLLGERESNNEQFF,TGTGCCACCCTTCTTGGGGAGCGGGAGTCGAACAATGAGCAGTTCTTC
TRBD2,TRBV9,TRBJ2-1,-,CASSVAGGSYNEQFF,TGTGCCAGCAGCGTCGCGGGAGGGTCGTACAATGAGCAGTTCTTC
TRBD2,TRBV14,TRBJ2-1,-,CASSRGLAGLTYNEQFF,TGTGCCAGCAGCCGAGGACTAGCGGGACTCACCTACAATGAGCAGTTCTTC